This T cell receptor (beta chain) was identified during a study of OX40 agonist ivuxolimab in advanced cancers. Between the trimmed V and J ends, which lost 5 bases and 5 bases, there was a span of 12 bases. The CDR3 loop spans 13 amino acids. The germline gives CDR1 SGHTA, CDR2 FQGNSA. Here immunoSEQ multiplex PCR was the method, and the copy in TCRdb shows in-frame clones only, minus some. Here the sample spans about 95,000 clones, 91% being singletons. The rearrangement joins TRBV7-2 to TRBJ2-5; D remains ambiguous. Sample: CD4+ or CD8+ T cells sorted from blood, taken in a trial of the OX40 agonist ivuxolimab. The TCR comes from an adult with an advanced solid tumor such as melanoma, head and neck, liver or kidney cancer. In DNA, the CDR3 is TGTGCCAGCAGCCCCCCAGGTCGGGAGACCCAGTACTTC. Its protein product is CASSPPGRETQYF.